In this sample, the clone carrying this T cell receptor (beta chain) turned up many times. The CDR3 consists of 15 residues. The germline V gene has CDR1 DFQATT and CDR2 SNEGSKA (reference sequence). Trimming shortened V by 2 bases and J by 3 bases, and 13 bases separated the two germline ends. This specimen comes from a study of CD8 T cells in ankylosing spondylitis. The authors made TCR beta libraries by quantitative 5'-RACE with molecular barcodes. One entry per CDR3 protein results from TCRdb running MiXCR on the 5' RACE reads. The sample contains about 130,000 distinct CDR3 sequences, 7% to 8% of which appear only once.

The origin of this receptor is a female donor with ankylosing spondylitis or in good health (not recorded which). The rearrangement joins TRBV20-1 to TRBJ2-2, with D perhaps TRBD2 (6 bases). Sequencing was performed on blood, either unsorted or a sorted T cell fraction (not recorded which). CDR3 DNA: TGCAGTGCTAGACTTTCGGGACTGGACACCGGGGAGCTGTTTTTT. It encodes CSARLSGLDTGELFF.